These T cell receptor beta chains were read from a single sample in a study of read filtering for tumor transcriptome and immune sequencing. TCRdb re-called the reads with MiXCR, one entry per CDR3 protein. The repertoire has 5,000 to 7,000 distinct CDR3 sequences, around 24% of them found once; the top ten carry approximately 48%. Source material: a population of CD138-negative cells sorted from bone marrow. The source is a donor at least 40 years old with multiple myeloma. Each CDR3 is given with its conserved first and last residue. Fields, in order: D gene, J gene, clone size, V gene, CDR3 length, CDR3 DNA, CDR3 protein. The D gene is left open where the match is weak. Size values are once, few and many counts, or a class for expanded clones, and some rows have none.

d_call: NA
j_call: TRBJ2-3
clone_size: many
v_call: TRBV29-1
cdr3_length: 16
cdr3_nt: TGCAGCGTAATAGGTGGCGGTATAGTGGGCACAGATACGCAGTATTTT
cdr3_aa: CSVIGGGIVGTDTQYF

d_call: NA
j_call: TRBJ2-5
clone_size: many
v_call: TRBV20-1
cdr3_length: 11
cdr3_nt: TGCAGCGCGGTCGGCGGGGAGACCCAGTACTTC
cdr3_aa: CSAVGGETQYF

d_call: TRBD1
j_call: TRBJ2-7
clone_size: many
v_call: TRBV10-3
cdr3_length: 12
cdr3_nt: TGTGCCACCCGGACAGGGAAGGGCGAGCAGTACTTC
cdr3_aa: CATRTGKGEQYF

d_call: TRBD2
j_call: TRBJ2-1
clone_size: medium-sized
v_call: TRBV2
cdr3_length: 16
cdr3_nt: TGTGCCAGCAGGACCAGCGGGACTAGCGCGTACAATGAGCAGTTCTTC
cdr3_aa: CASRTSGTSAYNEQFF

d_call: TRBD2
j_call: TRBJ2-2
clone_size: many
v_call: TRBV20-1
cdr3_length: 14
cdr3_nt: TGCGGGTCGGGGCGGGGGGCCGACACCGGGGAGCTGTTTTTT
cdr3_aa: CGSGRGADTGELFF

d_call: TRBD2
j_call: TRBJ2-1
clone_size: many
v_call: TRBV4-2
cdr3_length: 17
cdr3_nt: TGTGCCAGCAGAAGCAATCCGAGCGGGGGGGCCGACAATGAGCAGTTCTTC
cdr3_aa: CASRSNPSGGADNEQFF

d_call: NA
j_call: TRBJ1-4
clone_size: few
v_call: TRBV7-9
cdr3_length: 12
cdr3_nt: NA
cdr3_aa: CASSFGYGAPYF

d_call: NA
j_call: TRBJ1-1
clone_size: few
v_call: TRBV29-1
cdr3_length: 9
cdr3_nt: TGCAGCGTTGGTTTTCCTGCTTTCTTT
cdr3_aa: CSVGFPAFF

d_call: NA
j_call: TRBJ1-5
clone_size: many
v_call: TRBV4-3
cdr3_length: 14
cdr3_nt: TGCGCCAGCAGCCGAGGACAGTGGAGTCAGCCCCAGCATTTT
cdr3_aa: CASSRGQWSQPQHF

d_call: TRBD2
j_call: TRBJ2-7
clone_size: many
v_call: TRBV20-1
cdr3_length: 17
cdr3_nt: TGCAGTGCTAGAGACCGTTCAACTAGCGGGAGTTCCTACGAGCAGTACTTC
cdr3_aa: CSARDRSTSGSSYEQYF

d_call: NA
j_call: TRBJ2-3
clone_size: many
v_call: TRBV7-3
cdr3_length: 16
cdr3_nt: TGTGCCAGCAGCACCGGATTACTTGGAAGGACAGATACGCAGTATTTT
cdr3_aa: CASSTGLLGRTDTQYF

d_call: TRBD2
j_call: TRBJ2-1
clone_size: medium-sized
v_call: TRBV20-1
cdr3_length: 12
cdr3_nt: TGCAGTGCTGGACTAGCGGGAAGTTGGCAGTTCTTC
cdr3_aa: CSAGLAGSWQFF

d_call: NA
j_call: TRBJ1-5
clone_size: many
v_call: TRBV6-1
cdr3_length: 14
cdr3_nt: TGTGCCAGCAGCCCCGGGAGAAGCAATCAGCCCCAGCATTTT
cdr3_aa: CASSPGRSNQPQHF

d_call: NA
j_call: TRBJ2-7
clone_size: few
v_call: TRBV20-1
cdr3_length: 15
cdr3_nt: TGCAGTGCTAGGGGACCGGGACATCAAACCTACGAGCAGTACTTC
cdr3_aa: CSARGPGHQTYEQYF

d_call: TRBD2
j_call: TRBJ2-5
clone_size: many
v_call: TRBV20-1
cdr3_length: 14
cdr3_nt: TGCAGTGCTAGTGGCGGGGGGGCCATAGAGACCCAGTACTTC
cdr3_aa: CSASGGGAIETQYF

d_call: TRBD1
j_call: TRBJ1-1
clone_size: few
v_call: TRBV6-1
cdr3_length: 16
cdr3_nt: TGTGCCAGCAGTAAGGGGGCACGTCAAATGAACACTGAAGCTTTCTTT
cdr3_aa: CASSKGARQMNTEAFF

d_call: NA
j_call: TRBJ1-6
clone_size: many
v_call: TRBV7-3
cdr3_length: 13
cdr3_nt: TGTGCCAGCAGCTCAGTGAGGGATTCACCCCTCCACTTT
cdr3_aa: CASSSVRDSPLHF

d_call: NA
j_call: TRBJ2-5
clone_size: many
v_call: TRBV19
cdr3_length: 13
cdr3_nt: TGTGCCAGTAGTATTACCAGCCAAGAGACCCAGTACTTC
cdr3_aa: CASSITSQETQYF

d_call: NA
j_call: TRBJ2-1
clone_size: medium-sized
v_call: TRBV4-3
cdr3_length: 15
cdr3_nt: TGCGCCAGCAGCCGCGACTCCAGCTCCTACAATGAGCAGTTCTTC
cdr3_aa: CASSRDSSSYNEQFF

d_call: NA
j_call: TRBJ1-1
clone_size: many
v_call: TRBV4-2
cdr3_length: 15
cdr3_nt: TGTGCCAGCAGCCAAGAAAATGGGGCCGGGACTGAAGCTTTCTTT
cdr3_aa: CASSQENGAGTEAFF

d_call: NA
j_call: TRBJ2-7
clone_size: many
v_call: TRBV10-3
cdr3_length: 14
cdr3_nt: TGTGCCATCAGTGAGTCGTACAGATCCTACGAGCAGTACTTC
cdr3_aa: CAISESYRSYEQYF

d_call: TRBD2
j_call: TRBJ2-1
clone_size: NA
v_call: TRBV20-1
cdr3_length: 17
cdr3_nt: TGCAGTGCTAGAGTAAGGAGCGGGAGAGTCAGTAACAATGAGCAGTTCTTC
cdr3_aa: CSARVRSGRVSNNEQFF

d_call: TRBD2
j_call: TRBJ2-2
clone_size: many
v_call: TRBV6-5
cdr3_length: 16
cdr3_nt: TGTGCCAGCACCCAGAGGGCTACTAGCGCCGCCGGGGAGCTGTTTTTT
cdr3_aa: CASTQRATSAAGELFF

d_call: TRBD1
j_call: TRBJ1-5
clone_size: many
v_call: TRBV29-1
cdr3_length: 13
cdr3_nt: TGCAGCGTTGGGACAGGGATTAATCAGCCCCAGCATTTT
cdr3_aa: CSVGTGINQPQHF

d_call: NA
j_call: TRBJ1-2
clone_size: many
v_call: TRBV6-2/TRBV6-3
cdr3_length: 13
cdr3_nt: TGTGCCAGCAGTGCGGACCGATACTATGGCTACACCTTC
cdr3_aa: CASSADRYYGYTF

d_call: NA
j_call: TRBJ2-2
clone_size: many
v_call: TRBV5-1
cdr3_length: 14
cdr3_nt: TGCGCCAGCAGCTCACAGGGGAACACCGGGGAGCTGTTTTTT
cdr3_aa: CASSSQGNTGELFF